The next 12 T cell receptor beta chains were all read from a single sample in a study of identical twins. TCRdb analysed the 5' RACE reads with MiXCR anew, one entry per CDR3 protein. The sample lists approximately 240,000 distinct CDR3 sequences, about 14% seen once, with approximately 8.8% in the top ten. The specimen was memory (CD45RO+) T cells sorted from blood. The source is a woman younger than 30 in good health.

The chain combines TRBV19 with TRBJ2-1, with 8 bases that match TRBD2. The J segment lost 7 bases and the V segment lost 4 bases, leaving 9 bases of the junction unmatched. This CDR3 contains 15 residues. In germline, CDR1 is LNHDA, CDR2 SQIVND (reference sequence). The CDR3 DNA reads as TGTGCCAGTAGTACCTTAGCGGGGAAGGGGAATGAGCAGTTCTTC. Translated: CASSTLAGKGNEQFF. Based on the CDR3 plus reference TRBV19 and TRBJ2-1, the full variable domain is DGGITQSPKYLFRKEGQNVTLSCEQNLNHDAMYWYRQDPGQGLRLIYYSQIVNDFQKGDIAEGYSVSREKKESFPLTVTSAQKNPTAFYLCASSTLAGKGNEQFFGPGTRLTVL.

The J gene is TRBJ2-5, the V gene TRBV12-3 or TRBV12-4; 8 bases agree with TRBD2. The CDR3 runs 17 residues. V lost 6 bases and J lost 5; bases outside the gene matches: 17. The CDR3 region has the DNA TGTGCCAGCAGCAGTTTTGCGCCGGGGGGGCTGCGGGAGACCCAGTACTTC. It encodes CASSSFAPGGLRETQYF.

This clonotype was counted only a few times. The chain employs TRBV7-2 and TRBJ2-5; D not certain. The CDR3 loop spans 16 amino acids. V was trimmed by 3 bases and J by 2 bases, leaving 16 bases between them. From germline, CDR1 is SGHTA and CDR2 FQGNSA. The CDR3 DNA follows: TGTGCCAGCAGCTTGAGGTTGTTAACGACTCAAGAGACCCAGTACTTC. It yields the protein CASSLRLLTTQETQYF.

V usage is TRBV28 and J usage is TRBJ1-1; 9 bases are shared with TRBD1. V dropped 5 bases and J dropped 3; count of bases not matched to a gene: 7. Germline lookup yields CDR1 MDHEN and CDR2 SYDVKM. The CDR3 consists of 15 residues. CDR3 coding DNA: TGTGCCAGCAGTACACAGGGGGCTTGGGACACTGAAGCTTTCTTT. It specifies CASSTQGAWDTEAFF.

In this sample, this clonotype turned up a few times. The chain couples TRBV20-1 to TRBJ1-1; TRBD1 might be the D (5 bases). The germline gives CDR1 DFQATT, CDR2 SNEGSKA (reference sequence). The CDR3 runs to 14 residues. With 5 bases removed from V and 6 bases from J, the gap between germline ends came to 19 bases. The CDR3 nucleotides are TGCAGTGCTTGGGCGACTCAGGGTCTCGCTGAAGCTTTCTTT. This encodes CSAWATQGLAEAFF.

Only a few counts were recorded for this clonotype. The chain employs TRBV5-1 and TRBJ2-7, with D tentatively TRBD1 (6 bases). Germline V gene lookup returns CDR1 SGHRS and CDR2 YFSETQ. The ends were cut back, 0 bases at V and 1 base at J, with 14 bases in the middle. This CDR3 contains 16 residues. DNA for the CDR3: TGCGCCAGCAGCTTGGGCTGGCAGGGGTCTTCCTACGAGCAGTACTTC. This gives the protein CASSLGWQGSSYEQYF.

This clonotype has only a few counts. V usage is TRBV5-1 and J usage is TRBJ2-2; D gene uncertain. In germline, CDR1 is SGHRS, CDR2 YFSETQ. The CDR3 sequence is 17 residues long. Between the trimmed V and J ends, which lost 2 bases and 3 bases, there was a span of 17 bases. In DNA, the CDR3 is TGCGCCAGCAGCTTTCCGGATATCAATTCTTACACCGGGGAGCTGTTTTTT. Encoded protein: CASSFPDINSYTGELFF.

V gene TRBV10-3 combines with J gene TRBJ2-7; maybe TRBD1 (5 bases). The germline gives CDR1 ENHRY, CDR2 SYGVKD. This CDR3 region has 17 residues. Trimming took 3 bases from V and 0 from J, leaving 18 bases between them. The CDR3 DNA follows: TGTGCCATCAGTGATCTTGACAGCCGAAGGAGCTCCTACGAGCAGTACTTC. Protein sequence: CAISDLDSRRSSYEQYF.

This clonotype was seen a few times. The V gene is TRBV9, the J gene TRBJ2-3; D gene unclear. The V end lost 3 bases, the J end lost 5 bases, and 7 bases lay between the germline ends. The CDR3 has 12 amino acids. CDR1 is SGDLS and CDR2 is YYNGEE in the germline V gene. CDR3 in amino acids: CASSAAIDTQYF. In nucleotides, the CDR3 is TGTGCCAGCAGCGCCGCTATAGATACGCAGTATTTT.

In this sample, this clonotype turned up a few times. The chain couples TRBV3-1 to TRBJ1-2, with D perhaps matching TRBD1 (5 bases). V was cut by 5 bases and J by 2 bases, with 12 bases left in between. The CDR3 runs 14 residues. The germline gives CDR1 LGHDT, CDR2 YNNKEL (reference sequence). This CDR3 is CASSFVDSNYGYTF. The CDR3 bases are TGTGCCAGCAGCTTCGTAGACAGCAACTATGGCTACACCTTC.

The table lists this clonotype with a few counts. CDR3 residues: CASSSSSGGASVYF. For the CDR3, the DNA is TGTGCCAGCAGCTCTTCTAGCGGGGGGGCTTCTGTGTACTTC. V gene TRBV11-1 combines with J gene TRBJ2-5; TRBD2 aligns across 12 bases. With 4 bases clipped from V and 13 bases from J, the junction kept 10 bases outside the gene matches. This CDR3 region has 14 residues. Germline V lookup: CDR1 SGHAT, CDR2 FQDESV (reference sequence).

The chain links TRBV3-1 to TRBJ2-5, with TRBD2 matching 11 bases. Germline CDR1 LGHDT, CDR2 YNNKEL (reference sequence). The trim removed 4 bases at V and 2 bases at J, leaving 3 bases unmatched. The CDR3 totals 15 residues. The CDR3 is CASSRGLAEQETQYF. The CDR3 region has the DNA TGTGCCAGCAGCCGGGGACTAGCGGAACAAGAGACCCAGTACTTC.